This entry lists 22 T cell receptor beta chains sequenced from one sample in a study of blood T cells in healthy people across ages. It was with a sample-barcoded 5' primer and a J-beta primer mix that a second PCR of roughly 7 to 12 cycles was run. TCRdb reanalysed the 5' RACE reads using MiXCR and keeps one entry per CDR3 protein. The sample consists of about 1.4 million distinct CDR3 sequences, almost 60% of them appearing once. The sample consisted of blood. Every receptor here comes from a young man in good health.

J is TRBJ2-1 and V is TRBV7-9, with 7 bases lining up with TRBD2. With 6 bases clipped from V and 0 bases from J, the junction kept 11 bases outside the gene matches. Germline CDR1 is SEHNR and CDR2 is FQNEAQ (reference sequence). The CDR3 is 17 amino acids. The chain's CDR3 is CASRSASGLSSYNEQFF. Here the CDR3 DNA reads TGTGCCAGCAGGTCGGCTAGCGGACTAAGCTCCTACAATGAGCAGTTCTTC.

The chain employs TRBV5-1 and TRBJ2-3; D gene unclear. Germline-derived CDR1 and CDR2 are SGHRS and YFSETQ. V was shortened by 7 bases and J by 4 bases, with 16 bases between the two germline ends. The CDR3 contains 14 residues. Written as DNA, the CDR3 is TGCGCCAGCTCCTCTAGGGCAGTCTCAGATACGCAGTATTTT. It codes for CASSSRAVSDTQYF.

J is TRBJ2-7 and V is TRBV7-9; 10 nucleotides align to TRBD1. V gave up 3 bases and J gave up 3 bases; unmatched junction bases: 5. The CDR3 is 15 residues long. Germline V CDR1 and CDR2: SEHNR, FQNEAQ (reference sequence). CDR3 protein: CASSFARDRGYEQYF. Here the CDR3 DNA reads TGTGCCAGCAGCTTTGCCCGGGACAGGGGCTACGAGCAGTACTTC.

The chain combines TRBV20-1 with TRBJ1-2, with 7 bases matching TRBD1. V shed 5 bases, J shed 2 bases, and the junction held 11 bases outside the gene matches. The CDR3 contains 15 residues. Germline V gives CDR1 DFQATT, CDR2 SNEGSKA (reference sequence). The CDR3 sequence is CSAFLLMTGNYGYTF. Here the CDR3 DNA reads TGCAGTGCTTTCTTGCTAATGACAGGGAACTATGGCTACACCTTC.

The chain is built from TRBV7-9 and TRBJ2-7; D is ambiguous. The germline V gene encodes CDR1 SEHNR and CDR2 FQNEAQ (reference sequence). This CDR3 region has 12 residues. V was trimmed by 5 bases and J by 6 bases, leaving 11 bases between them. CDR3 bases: TGTGCCAGCAGCGCCCCGGATCCCGAGCAGTACTTC. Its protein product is CASSAPDPEQYF. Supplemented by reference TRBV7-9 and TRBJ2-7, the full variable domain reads DTGVSQNPRHKITKRGQNVTFRCDPISEHNRLYWYRQTLGQGPEFLTYFQNEAQLEKSRLLSDRFSAERPKGSFSTLEIQRTEQGDSAMYLCASSAPDPEQYFGPGTRLTVT.

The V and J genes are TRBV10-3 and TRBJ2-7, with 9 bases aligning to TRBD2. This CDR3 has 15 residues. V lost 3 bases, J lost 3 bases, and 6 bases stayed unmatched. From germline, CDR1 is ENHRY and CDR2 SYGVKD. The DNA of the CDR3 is TGTGCCATCAGTGATAGCGGGGGCATGGGCTACGAGCAGTACTTC. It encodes CAISDSGGMGYEQYF.

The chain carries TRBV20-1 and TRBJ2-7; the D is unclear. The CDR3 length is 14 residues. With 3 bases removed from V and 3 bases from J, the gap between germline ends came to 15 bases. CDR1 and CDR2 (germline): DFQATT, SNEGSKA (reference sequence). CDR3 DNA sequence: TGCAGTGCTAGCGAAGTCTCTGGGTTCTACGAGCAGTACTTC. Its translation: CSASEVSGFYEQYF.

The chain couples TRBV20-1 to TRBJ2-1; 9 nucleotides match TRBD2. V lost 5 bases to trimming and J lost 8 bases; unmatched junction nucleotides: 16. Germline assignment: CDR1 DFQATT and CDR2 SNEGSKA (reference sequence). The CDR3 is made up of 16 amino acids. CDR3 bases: TGCAGTGCTGCGGGAGCCGGGACTAGCCTTCTCGATGAGCAGTTCTTC. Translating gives CSAAGAGTSLLDEQFF.

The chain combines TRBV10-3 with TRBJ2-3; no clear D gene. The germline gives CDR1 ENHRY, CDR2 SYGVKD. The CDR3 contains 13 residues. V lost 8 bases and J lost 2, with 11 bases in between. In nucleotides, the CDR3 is TGTGCCATCGCTGACTTATACACAGATACGCAGTATTTT. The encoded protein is CAIADLYTDTQYF.

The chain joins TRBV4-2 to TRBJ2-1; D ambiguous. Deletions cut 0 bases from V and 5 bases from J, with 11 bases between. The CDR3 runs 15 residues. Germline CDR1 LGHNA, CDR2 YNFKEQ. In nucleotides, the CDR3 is TGTGCCAGCAGCCAAGAGGGTGGCGGAGACAATGAGCAGTTCTTC. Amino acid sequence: CASSQEGGGDNEQFF.

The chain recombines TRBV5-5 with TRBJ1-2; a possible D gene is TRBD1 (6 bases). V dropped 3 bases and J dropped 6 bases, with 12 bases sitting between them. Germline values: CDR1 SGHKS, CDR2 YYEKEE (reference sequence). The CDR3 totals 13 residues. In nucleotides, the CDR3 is TGTGCCAGCAGCTGGGTGGGGGCGGATGGCTACACCTTC. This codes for CASSWVGADGYTF.

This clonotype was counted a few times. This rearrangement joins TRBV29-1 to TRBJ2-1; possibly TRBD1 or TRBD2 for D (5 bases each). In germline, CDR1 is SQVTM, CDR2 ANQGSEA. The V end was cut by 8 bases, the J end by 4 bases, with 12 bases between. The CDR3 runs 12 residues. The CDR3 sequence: CSPSGPYNEQFF. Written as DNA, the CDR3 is TGCAGCCCCTCGGGGCCATACAATGAGCAGTTCTTC.

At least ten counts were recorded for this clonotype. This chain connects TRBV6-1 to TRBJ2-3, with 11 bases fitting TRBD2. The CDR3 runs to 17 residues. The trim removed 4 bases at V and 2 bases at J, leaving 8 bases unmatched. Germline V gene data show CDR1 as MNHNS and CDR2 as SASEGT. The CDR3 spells CASSGTSGSGYTDTQYF. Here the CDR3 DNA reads TGTGCCAGCAGTGGAACTAGCGGGAGCGGTTACACAGATACGCAGTATTTT.

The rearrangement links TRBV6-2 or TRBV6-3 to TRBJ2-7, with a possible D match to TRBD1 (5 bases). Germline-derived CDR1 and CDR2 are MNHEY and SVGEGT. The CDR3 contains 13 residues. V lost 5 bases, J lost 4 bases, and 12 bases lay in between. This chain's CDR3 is CASSRQFTYEQYF. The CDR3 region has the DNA TGTGCCAGCAGTCGACAGTTTACTTACGAGCAGTACTTC.

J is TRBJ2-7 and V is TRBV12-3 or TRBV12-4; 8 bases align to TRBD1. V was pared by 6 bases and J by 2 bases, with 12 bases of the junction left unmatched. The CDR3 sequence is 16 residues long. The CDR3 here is CASSSTRDRSPYEQYF. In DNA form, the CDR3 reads TGTGCCAGCAGCTCCACCCGGGACAGGTCTCCCTACGAGCAGTACTTC.

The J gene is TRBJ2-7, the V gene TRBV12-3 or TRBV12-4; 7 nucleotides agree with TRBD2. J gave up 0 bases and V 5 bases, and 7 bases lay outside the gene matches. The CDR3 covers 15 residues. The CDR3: CASSPSGITSYEQYF. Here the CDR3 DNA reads TGTGCCAGCAGTCCGAGCGGGATTACCTCCTACGAGCAGTACTTC.

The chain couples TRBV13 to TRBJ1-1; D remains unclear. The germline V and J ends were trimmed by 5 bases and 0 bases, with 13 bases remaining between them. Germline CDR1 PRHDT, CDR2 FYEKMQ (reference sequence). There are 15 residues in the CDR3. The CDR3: CASSRLGLVNTEAFF. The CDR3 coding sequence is TGTGCCAGCAGCCGTCTGGGCCTGGTGAACACTGAAGCTTTCTTT. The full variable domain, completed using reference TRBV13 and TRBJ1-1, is AAGVIQSPRHLIKEKRETATLKCYPIPRHDTVYWYQQGPGQDPQFLISFYEKMQSDKGSIPDRFSAQQFSDYHSELNMSSLELGDSALYFCASSRLGLVNTEAFFGQGTRLTVV.

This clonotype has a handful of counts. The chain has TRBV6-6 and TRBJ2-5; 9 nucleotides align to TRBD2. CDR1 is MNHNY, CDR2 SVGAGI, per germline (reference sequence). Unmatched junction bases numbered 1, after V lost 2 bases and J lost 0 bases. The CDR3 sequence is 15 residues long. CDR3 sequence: CASSYRLADQETQYF. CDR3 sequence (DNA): TGTGCCAGCAGTTACCGACTAGCGGACCAAGAGACCCAGTACTTC.

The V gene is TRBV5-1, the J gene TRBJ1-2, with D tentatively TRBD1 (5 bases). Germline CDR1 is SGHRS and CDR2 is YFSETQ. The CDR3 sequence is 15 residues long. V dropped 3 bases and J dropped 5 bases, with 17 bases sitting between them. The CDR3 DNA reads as TGCGCCAGCAGCTGGGCAACCACAGGTGAATATGGCTACACCTTC. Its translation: CASSWATTGEYGYTF.

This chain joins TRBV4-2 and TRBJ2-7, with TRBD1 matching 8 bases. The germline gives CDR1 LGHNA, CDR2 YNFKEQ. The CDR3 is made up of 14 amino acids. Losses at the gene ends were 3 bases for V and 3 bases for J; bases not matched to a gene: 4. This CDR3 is CASSQTGEVYEQYF. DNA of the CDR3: TGTGCCAGCAGCCAGACAGGGGAAGTCTACGAGCAGTACTTC.

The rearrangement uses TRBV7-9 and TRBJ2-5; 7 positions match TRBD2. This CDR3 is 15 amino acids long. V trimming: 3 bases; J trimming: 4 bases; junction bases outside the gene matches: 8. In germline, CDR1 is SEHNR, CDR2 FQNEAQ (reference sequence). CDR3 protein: CASSFSCPGGETQYF. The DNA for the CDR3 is TGTGCCAGCAGCTTTTCCTGCCCGGGAGGAGAGACCCAGTACTTC.

CDR3 in amino acids: CASSSPRTRTEAFF. CDR3 nucleotide sequence: TGTGCCAGCAGCTCACCTCGAACAAGGACTGAAGCTTTCTTT. V gene TRBV7-9 combines with J gene TRBJ1-1; no definite D call. V lost 4 bases and J 5 bases, leaving 14 bases between the germline ends. Germline lookup yields CDR1 SEHNR and CDR2 FQNEAQ (reference sequence). The CDR3 extends over 14 amino acids.